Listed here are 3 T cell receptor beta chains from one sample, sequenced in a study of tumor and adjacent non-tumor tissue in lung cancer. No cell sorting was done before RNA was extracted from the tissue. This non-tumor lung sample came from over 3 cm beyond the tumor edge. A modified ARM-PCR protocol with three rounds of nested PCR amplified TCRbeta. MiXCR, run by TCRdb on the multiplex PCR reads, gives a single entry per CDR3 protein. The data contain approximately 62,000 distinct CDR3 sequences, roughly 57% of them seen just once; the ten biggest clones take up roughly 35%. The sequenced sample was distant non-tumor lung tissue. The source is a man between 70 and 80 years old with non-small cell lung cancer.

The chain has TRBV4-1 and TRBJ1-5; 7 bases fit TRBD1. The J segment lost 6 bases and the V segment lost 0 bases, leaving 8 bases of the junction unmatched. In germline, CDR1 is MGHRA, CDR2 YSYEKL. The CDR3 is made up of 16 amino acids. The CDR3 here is CASSQDSAQGLQPQHF. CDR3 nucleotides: TGCGCCAGCAGCCAAGATTCGGCACAGGGGCTTCAGCCCCAGCATTTT.

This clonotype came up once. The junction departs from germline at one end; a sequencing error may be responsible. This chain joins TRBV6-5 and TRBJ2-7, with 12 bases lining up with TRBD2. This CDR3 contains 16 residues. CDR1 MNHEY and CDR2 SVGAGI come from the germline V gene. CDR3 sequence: CASRSSGLAGGYEQYF. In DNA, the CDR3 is TGTGCTAGCAGATCATCGGGACTAGCGGGCGGCTACGAGCAGTACTTC.

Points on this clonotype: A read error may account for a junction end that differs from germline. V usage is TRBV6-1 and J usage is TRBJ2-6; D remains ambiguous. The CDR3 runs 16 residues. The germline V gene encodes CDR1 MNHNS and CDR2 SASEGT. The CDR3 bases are TGTGCCAACAGTGTCGAGGATAACTCTGGGGCCAACGTCCTGACTTTC. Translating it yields CANSVEDNSGANVLTF.